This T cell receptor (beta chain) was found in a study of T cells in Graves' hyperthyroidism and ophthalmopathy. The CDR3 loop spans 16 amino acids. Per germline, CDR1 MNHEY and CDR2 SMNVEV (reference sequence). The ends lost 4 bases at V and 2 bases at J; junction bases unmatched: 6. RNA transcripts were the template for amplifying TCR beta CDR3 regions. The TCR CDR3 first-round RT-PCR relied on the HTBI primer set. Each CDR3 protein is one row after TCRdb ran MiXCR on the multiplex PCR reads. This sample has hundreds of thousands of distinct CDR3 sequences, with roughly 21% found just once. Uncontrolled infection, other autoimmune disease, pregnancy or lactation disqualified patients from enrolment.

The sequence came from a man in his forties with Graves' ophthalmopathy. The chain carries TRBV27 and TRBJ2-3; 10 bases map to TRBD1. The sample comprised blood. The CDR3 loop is CASSSRQGANTDTQYF. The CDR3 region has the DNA TGTGCCAGCAGTTCCCGACAGGGGGCGAACACAGATACGCAGTATTTT.